Below, 4 T cell receptor beta chains from the same sample are listed, as sequenced in a study of T-cell reconstitution after alpha-beta-depleted transplantation in children. Using unique molecular identifiers, the investigators prepared the TCRbeta library. TCRdb reprocessed the PCR reads with MiXCR, giving one entry per CDR3 protein. The data hold around 600,000 distinct CDR3 sequences, with about 11% observed a single time. The sequences come from PBMCs from the stem cell graft donor, collected from the stem cell graft. The receptors here all came from a human donor who donated a stem cell graft to a child with acute myeloid leukemia.

This clonotype has a handful of counts. This rearrangement joins TRBV29-1 to TRBJ2-7, with D tentatively TRBD1 or TRBD2 (5 bases each). With 0 bases removed from V and 7 bases from J, the gap between germline ends came to 13 bases. CDR1 SQVTM and CDR2 ANQGSEA come from the germline V gene. CDR3 size: 13 residues. The CDR3 DNA follows: TGCAGCGTTGAAGAGAGGGCCCCAGGGGAGCAGTACTTC. Translation: CSVEERAPGEQYF.

In its sample, this clonotype was seen many times. This CDR3 reads CASSTRTGVYEQYF. The CDR3 DNA reads TGTGCCAGTAGTACAAGGACAGGGGTCTACGAGCAGTACTTC. The gene calls are TRBV19 and TRBJ2-7, with TRBD1 identical over 9 bases. The V and J ends lost 4 bases and 3 bases, in that order; junction bases with no gene match: 4. Per germline, CDR1 LNHDA and CDR2 SQIVND (reference sequence). The CDR3 spans 14 residues.

This clonotype was seen many times. The rearrangement joins TRBV10-3 to TRBJ1-2, with D possibly TRBD1 on 6 matching bases. CDR3 length: 12 residues. From germline, CDR1 is ENHRY and CDR2 SYGVKD. Trimming removed 2 bases from V and 7 bases from J, with 8 bases in between. The CDR3 bases are TGTGCCATCAGTGAGGGGGGGCCTGGCTACACCTTC. Encoded protein: CAISEGGPGYTF.

This clonotype was picked up many times. The chain recombines TRBV5-1 with TRBJ1-4, with D uncertain. V was cut by 8 bases and J by 3 bases, with 11 bases left in between. The germline gives CDR1 SGHRS, CDR2 YFSETQ. The CDR3 has 13 residues. The CDR3 DNA sequence: TGCGCCAGTTCTCAGGAGGCTAATGAAAAACTGTTTTTT. Translated: CASSQEANEKLFF.